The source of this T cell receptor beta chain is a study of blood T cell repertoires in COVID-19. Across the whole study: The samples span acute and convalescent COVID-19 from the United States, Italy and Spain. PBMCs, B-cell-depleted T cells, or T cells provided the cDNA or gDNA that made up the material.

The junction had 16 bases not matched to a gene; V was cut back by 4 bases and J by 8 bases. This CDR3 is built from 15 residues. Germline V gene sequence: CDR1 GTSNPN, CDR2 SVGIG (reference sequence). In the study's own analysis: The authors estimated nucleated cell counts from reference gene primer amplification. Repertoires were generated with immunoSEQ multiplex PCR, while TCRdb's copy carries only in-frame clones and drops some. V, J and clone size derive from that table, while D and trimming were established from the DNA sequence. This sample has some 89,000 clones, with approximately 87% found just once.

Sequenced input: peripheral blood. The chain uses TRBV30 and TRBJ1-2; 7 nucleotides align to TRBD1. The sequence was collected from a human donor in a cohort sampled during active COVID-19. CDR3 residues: CAWIGPGQGVWGYTF. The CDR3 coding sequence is TGTGCCTGGATCGGACCCGGGCAGGGGGTTTGGGGCTACACCTTC.